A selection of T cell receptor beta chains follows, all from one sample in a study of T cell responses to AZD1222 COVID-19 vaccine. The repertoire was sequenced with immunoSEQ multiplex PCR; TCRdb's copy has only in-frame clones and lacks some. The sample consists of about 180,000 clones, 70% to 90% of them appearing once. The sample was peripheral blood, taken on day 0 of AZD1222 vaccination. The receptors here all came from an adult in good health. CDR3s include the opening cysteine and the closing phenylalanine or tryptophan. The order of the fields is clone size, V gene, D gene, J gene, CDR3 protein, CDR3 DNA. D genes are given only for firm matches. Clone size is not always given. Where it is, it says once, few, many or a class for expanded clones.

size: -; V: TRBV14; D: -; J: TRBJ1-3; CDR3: CASSQSRRRSGNTIYF; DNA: TGTGCCAGCAGCCAGTCACGACGTCGCTCTGGAAACACCATATATTTT
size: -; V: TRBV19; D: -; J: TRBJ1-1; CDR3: CASSMWDTEAFF; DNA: TGTGCCAGTAGTATGTGGGACACTGAAGCTTTCTTT
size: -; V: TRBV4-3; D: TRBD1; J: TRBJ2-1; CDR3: CASSPGQGYEQFF; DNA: TGCGCCAGCAGCCCAGGACAGGGCTATGAGCAGTTCTTC
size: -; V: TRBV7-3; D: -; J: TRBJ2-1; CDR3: CASSFPPNNEQFF; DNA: TGTGCCAGCAGCTTTCCACCCAACAATGAGCAGTTCTTC
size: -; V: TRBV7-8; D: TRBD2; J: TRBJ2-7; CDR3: CASSLRLLAGGQYEQYF; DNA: TGTGCCAGCAGCTTAAGGCTCCTAGCGGGGGGGCAATACGAGCAGTACTTC
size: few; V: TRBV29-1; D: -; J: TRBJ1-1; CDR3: CSVGTGWNTEAFF; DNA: TGCAGCGTTGGAACAGGGTGGAACACTGAAGCTTTCTTT
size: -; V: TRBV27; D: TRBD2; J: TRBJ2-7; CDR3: CASSLGTSGTYEQYF; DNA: TGTGCCAGCAGTTTAGGGACTAGCGGAACCTACGAGCAGTACTTC
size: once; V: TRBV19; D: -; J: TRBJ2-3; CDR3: CASSRRGTDTQYF; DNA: TGTGCCAGTAGTCGCCGGGGGACAGATACGCAGTATTTT
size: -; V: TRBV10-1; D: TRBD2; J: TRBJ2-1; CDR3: CASSGEGSRGNEQFF; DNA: TGCGCCAGCAGTGGGGAGGGATCAAGGGGCAATGAGCAGTTCTTC
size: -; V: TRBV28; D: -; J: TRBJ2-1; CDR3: CASSPGAAWVYNEQFF; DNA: TGTGCCAGCAGTCCGGGAGCCGCTTGGGTTTACAATGAGCAGTTCTTC
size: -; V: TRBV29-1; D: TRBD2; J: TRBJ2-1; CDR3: CSVLAGGPTTEQFF; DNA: TGCAGCGTCTTAGCGGGAGGGCCGACTACTGAGCAGTTCTTC
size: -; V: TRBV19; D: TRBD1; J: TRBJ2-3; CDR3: CASSMTGTTDTQYF; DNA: TGTGCCAGTAGTATGACAGGGACCACAGATACGCAGTATTTT
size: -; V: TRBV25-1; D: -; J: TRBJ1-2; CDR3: CASSEFSQGMANYGYTF; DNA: TGTGCCAGCAGTGAATTTAGCCAGGGGATGGCTAACTATGGCTACACCTTC
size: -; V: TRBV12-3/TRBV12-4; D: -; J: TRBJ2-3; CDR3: CASSLGVSDTQYF; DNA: TGTGCCAGCAGTTTAGGGGTCTCAGATACGCAGTATTTT
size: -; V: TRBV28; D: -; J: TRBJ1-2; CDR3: CASSSPGRGYGYTF; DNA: TGTGCCAGCAGTTCCCCGGGGAGGGGTTATGGCTACACCTTC
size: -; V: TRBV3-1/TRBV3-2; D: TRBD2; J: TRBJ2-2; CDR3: CASRWREGGTGELFF; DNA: TGTGCCAGCAGGTGGCGGGAGGGAGGCACCGGGGAGCTGTTTTTT
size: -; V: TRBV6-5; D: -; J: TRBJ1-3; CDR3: CASSYSTGAGNTIYF; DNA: TGTGCCAGCAGTTACTCAACAGGAGCTGGAAACACCATATATTTT
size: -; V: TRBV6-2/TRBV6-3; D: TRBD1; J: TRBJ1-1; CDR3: CASSSTTGPTEAFF; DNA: TGTGCCAGCAGTTCAACGACAGGGCCCACTGAAGCTTTCTTT
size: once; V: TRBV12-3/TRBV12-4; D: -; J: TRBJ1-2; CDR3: CASSLGVNYGYTF; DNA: TGTGCCAGCAGTTTAGGGGTTAACTATGGCTACACCTTC
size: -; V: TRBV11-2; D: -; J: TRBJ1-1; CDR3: CASSLEDLGTEAFF; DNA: TGTGCCAGCAGCTTAGAGGATCTGGGCACTGAAGCTTTCTTT
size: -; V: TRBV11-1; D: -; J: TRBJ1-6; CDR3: CASSLRVRNSPLHF; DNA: TGTGCCAGCAGCTTAAGGGTTCGGAATTCACCCCTCCACTTT
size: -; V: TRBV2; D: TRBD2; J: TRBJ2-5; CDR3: CASSTSGMYQETQYF; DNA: TGTGCCAGCAGCACTAGCGGGATGTACCAAGAGACCCAGTACTTC
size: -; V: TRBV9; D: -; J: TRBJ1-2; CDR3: CASSPQAVGFVGNGYTF; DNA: TGTGCCAGCAGCCCGCAGGCCGTCGGGTTCGTAGGAAATGGCTACACCTTC
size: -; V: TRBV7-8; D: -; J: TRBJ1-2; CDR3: CASSLATANYGYTF; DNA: TGTGCCAGCAGCTTAGCAACAGCGAACTATGGCTACACCTTC
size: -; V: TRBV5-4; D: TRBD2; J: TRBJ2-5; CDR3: CASSLGTSGPSSPQETQYF; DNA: TGTGCCAGCAGCCTCGGGACTAGCGGTCCCTCCTCCCCCCAAGAGACCCAGTACTTC
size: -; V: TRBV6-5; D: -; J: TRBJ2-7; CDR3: CASSYYPASYEQYF; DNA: TGTGCCAGCAGTTATTATCCGGCCTCCTACGAGCAGTACTTC
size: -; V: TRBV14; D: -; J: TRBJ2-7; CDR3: CASSHSTREQYF; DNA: TGTGCCAGCAGCCACTCCACACGGGAGCAGTACTTC
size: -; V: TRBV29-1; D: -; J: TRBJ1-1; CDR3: CSARRETEAFF; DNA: TGCAGCGCTAGACGGGAGACTGAAGCTTTCTTT
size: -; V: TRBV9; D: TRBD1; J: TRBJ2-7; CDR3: CASSVGTGGSYEQYF; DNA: TGTGCCAGCAGCGTAGGTACAGGGGGTTCCTACGAGCAGTACTTC
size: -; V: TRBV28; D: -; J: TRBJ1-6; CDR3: CASRLSYNSPLHF; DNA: TGTGCCAGCCGACTCTCCTATAATTCACCCCTCCACTTT
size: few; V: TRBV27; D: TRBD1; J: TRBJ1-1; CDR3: CASSLGQGEAFF; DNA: TGTGCCAGCAGTTTGGGACAGGGTGAAGCTTTCTTT
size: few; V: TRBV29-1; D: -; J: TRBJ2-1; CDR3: CSVEPTGTRNEQFF; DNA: TGCAGCGTTGAACCCACCGGGACTCGGAATGAGCAGTTCTTC